Following are 10 T cell receptor beta chains from one sample sequenced in a study of T cell clones after liver transplantation. Clones were sequenced by immunoSEQ multiplex PCR, and TCRdb holds only the in-frame ones, with some missing. The profile shows tens of thousands of clones, roughly 80% of them singletons. Here the sequenced sample was CD8+ T cells from blood, taken around 4.5 years after liver transplant. Receptors were obtained from a human patient who received a liver transplant. Certain T cells may be donor cells from the graft.

The genes are TRBV7-6 and TRBJ2-7; D may correspond to TRBD1 or TRBD2 (6 bases each). This CDR3 contains 14 residues. Germline-derived CDR1 and CDR2 are SGHVS and FNYEAQ. Trimming stripped 5 bases from V and 2 bases from J, with 13 bases between. CDR3 DNA: TGTGCCAGCAGCCCAGCCGGGGGCACCTACGAGCAGTACTTC. It codes for CASSPAGGTYEQYF. Using reference TRBV7-6 and TRBJ2-7 for the parts outside the CDR3, the full variable domain is GAGVSQSPRYKVTKRGQDVALRCDPISGHVSLYWYRQALGQGPEFLTYFNYEAQQDKSGLPNDRFSAERPEGSISTLTIQRTEQRDSAMYRCASSPAGGTYEQYFGPGTRLTVT.

The rearrangement links TRBV28 to TRBJ2-2, with D uncertain. The CDR3 is 16 amino acids. Germline V gene data show CDR1 as MDHEN and CDR2 as SYDVKM. Trimming pared 4 bases from V and 4 bases from J, leaving 16 bases between. DNA for the CDR3: TGTGCCAGCAGTTCCCCAACCTACCGAGCCACCGGGGAGCTGTTTTTT. This translates into CASSSPTYRATGELFF.

This clone was picked up one time. The chain has TRBV6-5 and TRBJ2-7, with no clear D. From germline, CDR1 is MNHEY and CDR2 SVGAGI. CDR3 length equals 12 residues. Trimming took off 6 bases at V and 5 bases at J, with 11 bases between the two ends. The CDR3 nucleotides are TGTGCCAGCAGCCCTGGTGTACACGAGCAGTACTTC. It translates to CASSPGVHEQYF.

The V and J genes are TRBV9 and TRBJ2-3; TRBD2 agrees at 10 bases. The CDR3 totals 15 residues. V was clipped by 4 bases and J by 6 bases; unmatched bases: 8. Germline loops: CDR1 SGDLS, CDR2 YYNGEE. The CDR3 coding sequence is TGTGCCAGCAGCCAGAGCGGGGGGGCTTCCGATACGCAGTATTTT. It yields the protein CASSQSGGASDTQYF. The whole variable domain, remainder taken from reference TRBV9 and TRBJ2-3, is DSGVTQTPKHLITATGQRVTLRCSPRSGDLSVYWYQQSLDQGLQFLIQYYNGEERAKGNILERFSAQQFPDLHSELNLSSLELGDSALYFCASSQSGGASDTQYFGPGTRLTVL.

V and J are TRBV27 and TRBJ1-3; D is undetermined. CDR3 length equals 14 residues. The germline CDR1 and CDR2 sequences are MNHEY and SMNVEV (reference sequence). Trimming removed 4 bases from V and 4 bases from J, with 11 bases in between. CDR3 coding DNA: TGTGCCAGCAGTTCCTTTATTGGGGGAAACACCATATATTTT. Its translation: CASSSFIGGNTIYF.

In the case of this clone: A read error may account for a junction end that differs from germline. This chain connects TRBV27 to TRBJ2-2, with D perhaps matching TRBD2 (5 bases). This CDR3 is 13 amino acids long. Germline V gene lookup returns CDR1 MNHEY and CDR2 SMNVEV (reference sequence). The CDR3 spells CASSLIGPGELLF. CDR3 nucleotide sequence: TGTGCCAGCAGTTTAATAGGGCCCGGGGAGCTGCTTTTT.

The rearrangement uses TRBV28 and TRBJ2-6; the match to TRBD1 covers 8 bases. The CDR3 has 18 residues. With V trimmed by 3 bases and J by 0 bases, 7 bases remained unmatched. Germline V lookup: CDR1 MDHEN, CDR2 SYDVKM. CDR3 sequence (DNA): TGTGCCAGCAGTTTGGGGACAGGTTCCAACTCTGGGGCCAACGTCCTGACTTTC. This sequence encodes CASSLGTGSNSGANVLTF.

This chain links TRBV27 with TRBJ1-2; D possibly corresponds to TRBD1 (5 bases). This CDR3 contains 13 residues. Trimming removed 2 bases at V and 5 bases at J, with 9 bases between. Germline V gene data show CDR1 as MNHEY and CDR2 as SMNVEV (reference sequence). As DNA, the CDR3 is TGTGCCAGCAGTTTAGGGGCAGAGTATGGCTACACCTTC. Translating it yields CASSLGAEYGYTF.

This clone is classed as medium-sized. The chain combines TRBV27 with TRBJ1-2; D gene uncertain. Trimming left V 2 bases short and J 3 bases short, with 13 bases between. This CDR3 region has 15 residues. Germline values: CDR1 MNHEY, CDR2 SMNVEV (reference sequence). DNA for the CDR3: TGTGCCAGCAGTTTAGAGTGGGCGTCGGACTATGGCTACACCTTC. It specifies CASSLEWASDYGYTF.

The chain has TRBV2 and TRBJ2-4; 12 nucleotides line up with TRBD1. Germline V gene lookup returns CDR1 SNHLY and CDR2 FYNNEI. Trimming took 6 bases from V and 8 from J; bases not matched to a gene: 11. The CDR3 is 16 amino acids. CDR3 DNA sequence: TGTGCCAGCAGAGTAGGGACAGGGGGCGTCTGGGACATTCAGTACTTC. This sequence encodes CASRVGTGGVWDIQYF.